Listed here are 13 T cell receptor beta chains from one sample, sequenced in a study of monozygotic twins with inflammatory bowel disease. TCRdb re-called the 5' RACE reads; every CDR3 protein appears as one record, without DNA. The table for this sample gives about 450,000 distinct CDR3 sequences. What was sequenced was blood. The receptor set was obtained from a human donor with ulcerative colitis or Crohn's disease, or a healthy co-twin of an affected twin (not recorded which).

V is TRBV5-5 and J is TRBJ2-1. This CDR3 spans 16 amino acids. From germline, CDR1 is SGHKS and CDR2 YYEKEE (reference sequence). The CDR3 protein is CASSYSTGTSFNEQFF.

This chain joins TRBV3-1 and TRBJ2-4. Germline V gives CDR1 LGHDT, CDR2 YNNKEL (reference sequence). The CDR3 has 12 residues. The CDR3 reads CASSQQKNIQYF.

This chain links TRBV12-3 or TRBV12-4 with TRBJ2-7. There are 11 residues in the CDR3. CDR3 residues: CASSFVSEQYF.

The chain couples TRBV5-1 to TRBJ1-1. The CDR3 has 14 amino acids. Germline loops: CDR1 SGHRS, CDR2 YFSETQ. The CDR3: CASSKGQANTEAFF.

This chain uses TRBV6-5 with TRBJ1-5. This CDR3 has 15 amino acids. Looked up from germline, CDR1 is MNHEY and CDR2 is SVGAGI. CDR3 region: CASSYGSFNNQPQHF.

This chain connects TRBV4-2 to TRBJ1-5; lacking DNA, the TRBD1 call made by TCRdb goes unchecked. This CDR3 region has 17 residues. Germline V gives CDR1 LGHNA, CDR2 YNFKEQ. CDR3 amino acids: CASSQEGTGGRNQPQHF.

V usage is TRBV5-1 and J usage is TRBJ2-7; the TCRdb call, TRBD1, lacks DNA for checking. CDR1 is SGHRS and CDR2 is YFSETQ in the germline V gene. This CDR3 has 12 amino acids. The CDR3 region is CASRLTDSEQYF.

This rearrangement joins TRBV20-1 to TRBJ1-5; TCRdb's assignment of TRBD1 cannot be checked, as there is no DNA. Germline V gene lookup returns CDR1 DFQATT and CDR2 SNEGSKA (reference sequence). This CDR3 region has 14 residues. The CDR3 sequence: CSAIRTGGNQPQHF.

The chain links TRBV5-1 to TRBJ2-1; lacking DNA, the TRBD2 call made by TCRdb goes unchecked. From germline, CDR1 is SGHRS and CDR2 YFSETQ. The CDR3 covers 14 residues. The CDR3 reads CASSLELVPFEQFF.

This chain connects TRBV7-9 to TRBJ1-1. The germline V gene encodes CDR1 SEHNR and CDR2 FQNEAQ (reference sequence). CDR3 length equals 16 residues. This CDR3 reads CASSSIRVGDYTEAFF.

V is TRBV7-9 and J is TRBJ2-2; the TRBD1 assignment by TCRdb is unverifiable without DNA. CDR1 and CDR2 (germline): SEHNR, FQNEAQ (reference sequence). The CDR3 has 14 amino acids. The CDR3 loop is CASSRDTLTGELFF. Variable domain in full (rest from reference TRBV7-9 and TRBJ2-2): DTGVSQNPRHKITKRGQNVTFRCDPISEHNRLYWYRQTLGQGPEFLTYFQNEAQLEKSRLLSDRFSAERPKGSFSTLEIQRTEQGDSAMYLCASSRDTLTGELFFGEGSRLTVL.

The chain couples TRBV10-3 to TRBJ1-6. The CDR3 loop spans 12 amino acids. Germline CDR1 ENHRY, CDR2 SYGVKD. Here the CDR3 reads CAIAGGNSPLHF.

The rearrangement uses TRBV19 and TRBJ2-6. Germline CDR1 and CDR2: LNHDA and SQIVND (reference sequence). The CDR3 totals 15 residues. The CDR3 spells CASKEGFSGANVLTF.